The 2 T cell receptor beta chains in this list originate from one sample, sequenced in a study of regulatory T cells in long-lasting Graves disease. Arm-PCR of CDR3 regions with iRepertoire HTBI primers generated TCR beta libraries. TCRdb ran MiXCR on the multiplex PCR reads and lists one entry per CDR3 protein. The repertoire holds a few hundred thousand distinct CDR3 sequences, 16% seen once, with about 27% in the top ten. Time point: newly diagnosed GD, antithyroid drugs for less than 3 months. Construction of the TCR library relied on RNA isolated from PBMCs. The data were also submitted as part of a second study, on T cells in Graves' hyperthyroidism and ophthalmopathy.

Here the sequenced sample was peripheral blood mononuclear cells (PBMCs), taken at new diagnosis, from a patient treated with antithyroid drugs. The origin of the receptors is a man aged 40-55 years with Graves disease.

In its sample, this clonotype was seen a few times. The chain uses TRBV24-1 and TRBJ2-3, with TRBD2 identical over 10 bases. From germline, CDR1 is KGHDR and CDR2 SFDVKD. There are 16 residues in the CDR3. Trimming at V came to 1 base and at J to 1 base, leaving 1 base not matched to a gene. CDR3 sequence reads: CATSDLTSGGTDTQYF. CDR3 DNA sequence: TGTGCCACCAGTGATTTAACTAGCGGGGGCACAGATACGCAGTATTTT.

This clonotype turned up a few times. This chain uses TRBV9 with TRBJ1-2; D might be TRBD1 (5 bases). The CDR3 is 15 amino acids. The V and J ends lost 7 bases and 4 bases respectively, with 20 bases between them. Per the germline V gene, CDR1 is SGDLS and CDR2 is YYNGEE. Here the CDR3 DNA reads TGTGCCAGCGCCTCCGGGAGGACATCAGTCTATGGCTACACCTTC. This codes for CASASGRTSVYGYTF.